This T cell receptor (beta chain) originates from a study of radiation and T cells in renal cell carcinoma. The CDR3 loop spans 15 amino acids. After removal of 5 bases from V and 3 bases from J, the junction contained 8 bases not matched to a gene. Per the germline V gene, CDR1 is SGHVS and CDR2 is FQNEAQ. Time point meaning: baseline pretreatment blood. The treatment here: 15 Gy SBRT to primary tumor, nephrectomy 4 weeks later. The method was immunoSEQ multiplex PCR; TCRdb's version includes in-frame clones alone and lacks a portion of them. The sample contains 100,000 to 150,000 clones, 80% to 85% of which appear only once.

The TCR sequence derives from a woman aged 55-70 years with renal cell carcinoma. This specimen was blood, taken from a patient whose treatment included radiotherapy and nephrectomy. The chain has TRBV7-8 and TRBJ2-7, with 9 positions matching TRBD2. The CDR3: CASSLTSGFNYEQYF. As DNA, the CDR3 is TGTGCCAGCAGCCTTACTAGCGGGTTTAACTACGAGCAGTACTTC.